This T cell receptor beta chain emerged from a study of CXCR3-negative and CXCR3-positive naive CD8 T cells. Study details: Libraries each contributed about 1.5 +/- 0.3 million TRB reads, for around 140 million in total. Study results and caveats: Post-cryopreservation CXCR3 expression was partly diminished, and the bulk of assays employed fresh PBMCs.

Sorts performed in triplicate captured 300,000 or so cells each from every CD8+ T cell subset. Naive CD8+ T cells had a CD45RO-CCR7+CD27+CD95- phenotype. Via 5' RACE with UMI labels, TRB cDNA libraries were prepared. TCRdb reprocessed the 5' RACE reads and stores each CDR3 protein as one record, lacking DNA. Across tens of thousands of distinct CDR3 sequences, the top ten clones capture around 0.4% of the sample. This clonotype shows up as medium-sized (0.01 to 0.1%) by frequency. What it recognizes is unknown. CDR1 and CDR2 (germline): SQVTM, ANQGSEA. The length of the CDR3 is 13 residues. Sequenced material: naive CXCR3- CD8+ T cells from blood. Subset of the sample: CD45RO-CCR7+CD27+CD95- naive CD8+ T cells lacking CXCR3 (TNR3-). This TCR was sampled from a human donor in good health. Some clones in this sample may be carry-over from other donors' samples. This chain links TRBV29-1 with TRBJ2-7; checking the TCRdb D call of TRBD2 is not possible without DNA. CDR3 protein: CSVEDGGSYEQYF.